One and the same sample provided the 22 T cell receptor beta chains below, sequenced in a study of Ad26.COV2.S vaccination and SARS-CoV-2 variants. Noted treatment: around 19 received Ad26.COV2.S at low or high dose, single or two shots; about 5 received placebo; per-sample allocation not given. Following the first vaccine or placebo injection, samples were taken on day 63. This table comes from immunoSEQ multiplex PCR, and its TCRdb copy is limited to in-frame clones, with some not included. The data show roughly 350,000 clones, with around 89% seen just once and 5% held by the top ten. Sequences were derived from peripheral blood, sampled in a trial of Ad26.COV2.S vaccine versus placebo. The receptors come from a person aged 18-60 years who received the Ad26.COV2.S COVID-19 vaccine or a placebo.

This CDR3 is CASRYQPGGVDYGYTF. CDR3 sequence (DNA): TGTGCCAGCAGATACCAGCCAGGGGGCGTTGACTATGGCTACACCTTC. This chain links TRBV6-2 or TRBV6-3 with TRBJ1-2; 8 positions agree with TRBD1. CDR3 size: 16 residues. CDR1 is MNHEY and CDR2 is SVGEGT in the germline V gene. V shed 6 bases, J shed 3 bases, and the junction held 12 bases outside the gene matches.

The CDR3, as DNA: TGTGCCTGGGAAAGGGGGTTTGGAAACACCATATATTTT. Protein: CAWERGFGNTIYF. This chain links TRBV30 with TRBJ1-3; weak D call: TRBD1 (6 bases). The germline gives CDR1 GTSNPN, CDR2 SVGIG (reference sequence). V shed 5 bases and J shed 3 bases, with 11 bases lying between them. The CDR3 extends over 13 amino acids.

The gene calls are TRBV2 and TRBJ2-1, with TRBD2 identical over 8 bases. Germline V gene lookup returns CDR1 SNHLY and CDR2 FYNNEI. CDR3 length: 13 residues. V lost 8 bases, J lost 5 bases, and 5 bases stayed unmatched. CDR3 loop: CASQRESDNEQFF. The CDR3 DNA is TGTGCCAGCCAGCGGGAGTCCGACAATGAGCAGTTCTTC.

Points on this clone: This sample includes further DNA sequences coding for the same CDR3. The rearrangement uses TRBV4-3 and TRBJ2-1; D remains unclear. The V end lost 0 bases, the J end lost 9 bases, and 18 bases lay between the germline ends. The CDR3 totals 16 residues. Germline V gene lookup returns CDR1 LGHNA and CDR2 YSLEER. The CDR3: CASSQDRSFSSGEQFF. CDR3 nucleotides: TGCGCCAGCAGCCAAGATAGAAGTTTTAGTTCTGGTGAGCAGTTCTTC.

The rearrangement links TRBV6-1 to TRBJ1-6; no clear D. V lost 2 bases and J lost 0, with 5 bases in between. CDR1 is MNHNS and CDR2 is SASEGT in the germline V gene. This CDR3 comprises 15 residues. Written as DNA, the CDR3 is TGTGCCAGCAGTGAATGGGGCTCCTATAATTCACCCCTCCACTTT. Protein: CASSEWGSYNSPLHF.

CDR3: CASSNRVYNEQFF. CDR3 in DNA: TGTGCCAGCAGTAACCGGGTCTACAATGAGCAGTTCTTC. The rearrangement joins TRBV6-5 to TRBJ2-1; D ambiguous. The CDR3 has 13 amino acids. V was shortened by 5 bases and J by 3 bases, with 8 bases between the two germline ends. Germline V CDR1 and CDR2: MNHEY, SVGAGI.

The J gene is TRBJ1-2, the V gene TRBV6-5; D call uncertain. The germline V gene encodes CDR1 MNHEY and CDR2 SVGAGI. Trimming cost V 0 bases and J 2 bases, with 13 bases left between them. The CDR3 sequence is 16 residues long. The CDR3 reads CASSYSARSGNYGYTF. The CDR3 DNA is TGTGCCAGCAGTTACTCGGCTCGATCAGGCAACTATGGCTACACCTTC.

The J gene is TRBJ2-1, the V gene TRBV19; D ambiguous. This CDR3 region has 15 residues. Per the germline V gene, CDR1 is LNHDA and CDR2 is SQIVND (reference sequence). Trimming removed 6 bases from V and 3 bases from J, with 15 bases in between. In nucleotides, the CDR3 is TGTGCCAGTAGAGATCTCACGAGAAACTACAATGAGCAGTTCTTC. It is translated as CASRDLTRNYNEQFF.

The CDR3 reads CASSSGTSRTGELFF. In nucleotides, the CDR3 is TGTGCCAGCAGCTCGGGGACTAGTAGGACCGGGGAGCTGTTTTTT. The rearrangement uses TRBV7-2 and TRBJ2-2; TRBD2 matches at 8 bases. CDR3 length equals 15 residues. Germline V lookup: CDR1 SGHTA, CDR2 FQGNSA. Trimming took 4 bases from V and 5 from J; bases not matched to a gene: 6.

The rearrangement uses TRBV27 and TRBJ2-1; no firm D call. V lost 2 bases to trimming and J lost 0 bases, with 2 bases between them. Per germline, CDR1 MNHEY and CDR2 SMNVEV (reference sequence). The CDR3 runs to 13 residues. The CDR3 coding sequence is TGTGCCAGCAGTTTAGGCTCCTACAATGAGCAGTTCTTC. Protein sequence: CASSLGSYNEQFF.

This clone has just a few counts. This chain uses TRBV7-8 with TRBJ1-5; D remains unclear. This CDR3 is 16 amino acids long. The germline gives CDR1 SGHVS, CDR2 FQNEAQ. V was trimmed by 2 bases and J by 2 bases, leaving 13 bases between them. CDR3 DNA sequence: TGTGCCAGCAGCTTATTTCGGGGAGCGGGCAATCAGCCCCAGCATTTT. Translation gives CASSLFRGAGNQPQHF.

The chain combines TRBV5-4 with TRBJ2-3, with 13 bases lining up with TRBD2. The CDR3 is made up of 17 amino acids. CDR1 and CDR2 from the germline V gene are SGHNT and YYREEE (reference sequence). V lost 3 bases and J lost 2; bases outside the gene matches: 6. In DNA, the CDR3 is TGTGCCAGCAGCTCAAAGGGACTAGCGGGAATCACAGATACGCAGTATTTT. Its protein is CASSSKGLAGITDTQYF.

The genes are TRBV7-8 and TRBJ2-7, with D unresolved. CDR1 is SGHVS and CDR2 is FQNEAQ in the germline V gene. V was trimmed by 2 bases and J by 1 base, leaving 6 bases between them. CDR3 size: 13 residues. This chain's CDR3 is CASSLRKSYEQYF. CDR3 nucleotides: TGTGCCAGCAGCTTAAGAAAGTCCTACGAGCAGTACTTC.

The CDR3 nucleotides are TGTGCCAGCTCACCGGGACTGAACCAAGAGACCCAGTACTTC. Amino acid sequence: CASSPGLNQETQYF. The rearrangement uses TRBV18 and TRBJ2-5; TRBD2 is a possible D gene (6 bases). CDR1 KGHSH and CDR2 LQKENI come from the germline V gene. The CDR3 has 14 amino acids. The ends were cut back, 3 bases at V and 0 bases at J, with 8 bases in the middle.

The chain combines TRBV28 with TRBJ2-7; TRBD1 aligns across 7 bases. The CDR3 runs to 13 residues. The germline CDR1 and CDR2 sequences are MDHEN and SYDVKM. After removal of 5 bases from V and 3 bases from J, the junction contained 4 bases not matched to a gene. This CDR3 is CASSPTGNYEQYF. CDR3 nucleotide sequence: TGTGCCAGCAGTCCGACAGGGAACTACGAGCAGTACTTC.

The chain is built from TRBV19 and TRBJ1-5; D possibly corresponds to TRBD1 (5 bases). Germline CDR1 and CDR2: LNHDA and SQIVND (reference sequence). The CDR3 consists of 14 residues. V lost 8 bases and J 2 bases, leaving 13 bases between the germline ends. The CDR3 region is CASGGGVGNQPQHF. Here the CDR3 DNA reads TGTGCCAGTGGGGGTGGGGTCGGCAATCAGCCCCAGCATTTT.

This chain joins TRBV7-3 and TRBJ2-3; no reliable D call. The length of the CDR3 is 15 residues. Trimming removed 3 bases at V and 1 base at J, with 11 bases between. Germline V gives CDR1 SGHTA, CDR2 FQGTGA. CDR3 in DNA: TGTGCCAGCAGCTTGTCAGCCCCCGGCACAGATACGCAGTATTTT. Its translation is CASSLSAPGTDTQYF.

The chain joins TRBV3-1 (or the pseudogene TRBV3-2) to TRBJ2-5; 12 bases fit TRBD1. The CDR3 extends over 16 amino acids. V gave up 3 bases and J gave up 5 bases; unmatched junction bases: 7. CDR1 and CDR2 from the germline V gene are LGHDT and YNNKEL (reference sequence). The CDR3 DNA follows: TGTGCCAGCAGCCAGGGACAGGGGGCTGGGTGGGAGACCCAGTACTTC. Its protein is CASSQGQGAGWETQYF.

This clone has a count of ten or more. The chain is built from TRBV7-9 and TRBJ1-3, with TRBD1 matching over 7 bases. Per germline, CDR1 SEHNR and CDR2 FQNEAQ (reference sequence). The CDR3 extends over 16 amino acids. V dropped 4 bases and J dropped 1; count of bases not matched to a gene: 7. The CDR3 reads CASSWPGTASGNTIYF. CDR3 coding DNA: TGTGCCAGCAGCTGGCCCGGGACAGCATCTGGAAACACCATATATTTT.

CDR3 coding DNA: TGTGCCAGCAGCTTAGGCAGGAATGGCAATCAGCCCCAGCATTTT. Translating gives CASSLGRNGNQPQHF. The J gene is TRBJ1-5, the V gene TRBV7-2; D call uncertain. CDR1 and CDR2 (germline): SGHTA, FQGNSA. Trimming pared 1 base from V and 2 bases from J, leaving 9 bases between. The CDR3 consists of 15 residues.

The chain employs TRBV12-3 or TRBV12-4 and TRBJ1-2; D might be TRBD1 (5 bases). The V end was cut by 6 bases, the J end by 5 bases, with 7 bases between. This CDR3 is 11 amino acids long. This CDR3 reads CASSQGYGYTF. CDR3 bases: TGTGCCAGCAGCCAGGGATATGGCTACACCTTC.

This chain connects TRBV9 to TRBJ2-2, with TRBD2 matching over 10 bases. J lost 5 bases, V lost 2 bases, and 3 bases had no gene match. This CDR3 contains 15 residues. Germline values: CDR1 SGDLS, CDR2 YYNGEE. As DNA, the CDR3 is TGTGCCAGCAGCGTGGGACTAGCGCGAACCGGGGAGCTGTTTTTT. Its protein is CASSVGLARTGELFF.